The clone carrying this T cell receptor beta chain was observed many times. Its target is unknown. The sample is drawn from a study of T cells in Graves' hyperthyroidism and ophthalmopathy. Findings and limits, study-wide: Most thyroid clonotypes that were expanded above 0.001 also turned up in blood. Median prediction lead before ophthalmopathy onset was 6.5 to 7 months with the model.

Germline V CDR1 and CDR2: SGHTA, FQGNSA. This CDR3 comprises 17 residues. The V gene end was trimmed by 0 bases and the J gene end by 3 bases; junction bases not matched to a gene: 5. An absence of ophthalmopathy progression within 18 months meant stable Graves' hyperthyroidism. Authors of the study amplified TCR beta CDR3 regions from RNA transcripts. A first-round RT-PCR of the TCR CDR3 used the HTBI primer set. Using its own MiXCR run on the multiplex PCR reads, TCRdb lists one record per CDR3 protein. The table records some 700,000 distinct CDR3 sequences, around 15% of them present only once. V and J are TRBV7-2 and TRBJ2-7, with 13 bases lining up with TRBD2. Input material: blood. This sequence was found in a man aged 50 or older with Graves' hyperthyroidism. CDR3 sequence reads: CASSLALAGGPVYEQYF. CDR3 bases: TGTGCCAGCAGCTTAGCACTAGCGGGAGGGCCGGTCTACGAGCAGTACTTC.